The rows below give T cell receptor beta chains drawn from one sample of a study of cytomegalovirus exposure and HLA in healthy donors. Only in-frame clones appear in the TCRdb table, and some are missing; sequencing was by immunoSEQ multiplex PCR. The sample lists 85,000 to 100,000 clones, roughly 80% occurring once. The sequencing sample was made of PBMCs. The receptors stem from a man in his forties in good health and CMV-seropositive. Each CDR3 is given with its conserved first and last residue. Each record gives: V gene, J gene, D gene, CDR3 DNA, CDR3 protein. The D gene is left open where the match is weak.

>TRBV28|TRBJ1-1|TRBD1
TGTGCCAGCAGGCCCCCGGGACAGCCGAACACTGAAGCTTTCTTT
CASRPPGQPNTEAFF
>TRBV28|TRBJ2-5|-
TGTGCCAGCAGTCCTGGGTCAGGGGCGGCGGAGACCCAGTACTTC
CASSPGSGAAETQYF
>TRBV27|TRBJ2-5|TRBD2
TGTGCCACCTCGAAATTACTAGCGGGAGGGCCGGAGACCCAGTACTTC
CATSKLLAGGPETQYF
>TRBV13|TRBJ2-3|-
TGTGCCAGCAGTCACAGAGGGAGCACAGATACGCAGTATTTT
CASSHRGSTDTQYF
>TRBV10-3|TRBJ2-7|TRBD2
TGTGCCATCAGTGACGAGACTAGCGGTTCCTACGAGCAGTACTTC
CAISDETSGSYEQYF
>TRBV11-2|TRBJ1-3|-
TGTGCCAGCAGCCGCGGGTCAGTCCGCTCTGGAAACACCATATATTTT
CASSRGSVRSGNTIYF
>TRBV25-1|TRBJ1-2|-
TGTGCCAGCAGTGAAGGGGGGGGAGGAGCTAACTATGGCTACACCTTC
CASSEGGGGANYGYTF
>TRBV5-1|TRBJ1-2|-
TGCGCCAGCAGCTCAAGACAGGAATATAATGGCTACACCTTC
CASSSRQEYNGYTF
>TRBV28|TRBJ1-2|TRBD1
TGTGCCAGCAGTAACCGGGACAGGGGGCTTGGAGGCTACACCTTC
CASSNRDRGLGGYTF
>TRBV9|TRBJ2-7|TRBD1
TGTGCCAGCAGCCCCCGGGACAGGGTGACCGAGCAGTACTTC
CASSPRDRVTEQYF
>TRBV5-1|TRBJ2-1|TRBD1
TGCGCCAGCAGCTTGGTGGGACAGGGCACCTACAATGAGCAGTTCTTC
CASSLVGQGTYNEQFF
>TRBV27|TRBJ1-2|TRBD1
TGTGCCAGCAGTTGGGGGACAGGGGGCGCCGGGGAAGGCTACACCTTC
CASSWGTGGAGEGYTF
>TRBV6-5|TRBJ2-7|TRBD2
TGTGCCAGCAGTCAAGGACTAGCGGGAGTCTACGAGCAGTACTTC
CASSQGLAGVYEQYF
>TRBV5-4|TRBJ2-4|-
TGTGCCAGCAGCTTGGACAGTAAAAACATTCAGTACTTC
CASSLDSKNIQYF
>TRBV11-2|TRBJ1-1|TRBD1
TGTGCCAGCAGCTCCACAGGGGGCGCTGAAGCTTTCTTT
CASSSTGGAEAFF
>TRBV11-2|TRBJ2-5|TRBD2
TGTGCCAGCAGCTCGACACGGACTAGCGGGGGTCCGGAGACCCAGTACTTC
CASSSTRTSGGPETQYF
>TRBV5-6|TRBJ1-2|-
TGTGCCAGCAGCACCCTCCGGGCAGGGGAGAATGGCTACACCTTC
CASSTLRAGENGYTF
>TRBV6-4|TRBJ2-1|TRBD2
TGTGCCAGCAGTGACAGGGCTAGCGGGAGTGAGCAGTTCTTC
CASSDRASGSEQFF
>TRBV7-9|TRBJ1-1|-
TGTGCCAGCAGTACCATGAGGAGCACTGAAGCTTTCTTT
CASSTMRSTEAFF